The rows below give T cell receptor beta chains drawn from one sample of a study of radiotherapy plus CTLA-4 blockade in lung cancer. This table comes from immunoSEQ multiplex PCR, and its TCRdb copy is limited to in-frame clones, with some not included. The sample shows approximately 100,000 clones, approximately 87% of them seen only once. Specimen: peripheral blood, collected from a patient treated with radiotherapy plus ipilimumab. Receptors originate from a human donor with non-small cell lung cancer that progressed on radiotherapy plus ipilimumab. Some clones in this sample may be carry-over from other donors' samples. Both conserved end residues are part of each CDR3. The D gene is left open where the match is weak. Expanded clones get a size class; other rows say once, few or many, or leave the size out.

CDR3 length: 12
clone size: NA
J gene: TRBJ1-3
V gene: TRBV6-1
D gene: NA
CDR3 protein: CASTGEGNTIYF
CDR3 DNA: TGTGCCAGCACCGGGGAAGGAAACACCATATATTTT

CDR3 length: 14
clone size: NA
J gene: TRBJ2-3
V gene: TRBV10-3
D gene: NA
CDR3 protein: CASRRARGTDTQYF
CDR3 DNA: TGTGCCAGCCGACGGGCAAGGGGCACAGATACGCAGTATTTT

CDR3 length: 15
clone size: once
J gene: TRBJ2-5
V gene: TRBV5-1
D gene: NA
CDR3 protein: CASSTTGLVVETQYF
CDR3 DNA: TGCGCCAGCAGTACGACTGGCTTAGTTGTAGAGACCCAGTACTTC

CDR3 length: 16
clone size: NA
J gene: TRBJ2-7
V gene: TRBV19
D gene: NA
CDR3 protein: CASSIDLETSSYEQYF
CDR3 DNA: TGTGCCAGTAGTATAGATTTAGAGACAAGCTCCTACGAGCAGTACTTC

CDR3 length: 14
clone size: NA
J gene: TRBJ1-2
V gene: TRBV9
D gene: TRBD1
CDR3 protein: CASSARQGAYGYTF
CDR3 DNA: TGTGCCAGCAGCGCACGACAGGGGGCGTATGGCTACACCTTC

CDR3 length: 14
clone size: NA
J gene: TRBJ1-1
V gene: TRBV5-5
D gene: TRBD1
CDR3 protein: CASVARGQNTEAFF
CDR3 DNA: TGTGCCAGCGTCGCAAGGGGGCAGAACACTGAAGCTTTCTTT

CDR3 length: 14
clone size: NA
J gene: TRBJ2-2
V gene: TRBV29-1
D gene: NA
CDR3 protein: CSVQSGPLTGELFF
CDR3 DNA: TGCAGCGTCCAAAGTGGGCCACTCACCGGGGAGCTGTTTTTT

CDR3 length: 18
clone size: NA
J gene: TRBJ2-2
V gene: TRBV27
D gene: TRBD2
CDR3 protein: CASSTLLAGGPPTGELFF
CDR3 DNA: TGTGCCAGCAGTACCCTCCTAGCGGGGGGGCCGCCTACCGGGGAGCTGTTTTTT

CDR3 length: 14
clone size: NA
J gene: TRBJ1-2
V gene: TRBV7-2
D gene: NA
CDR3 protein: CASSPRRANYGYTF
CDR3 DNA: TGTGCCAGCAGCCCGAGACGGGCTAACTATGGCTACACCTTC

CDR3 length: 14
clone size: NA
J gene: TRBJ2-1
V gene: TRBV7-9
D gene: NA
CDR3 protein: CASSSLYPRNEQFF
CDR3 DNA: TGTGCCAGCAGCTCTCTTTACCCTCGAAATGAGCAGTTCTTC

CDR3 length: 15
clone size: NA
J gene: TRBJ2-1
V gene: TRBV5-1
D gene: NA
CDR3 protein: CASSLLATVGNEQFF
CDR3 DNA: TGCGCCAGCAGCTTGTTGGCCACGGTGGGGAATGAGCAGTTCTTC

CDR3 length: 14
clone size: NA
J gene: TRBJ2-7
V gene: TRBV6-1
D gene: NA
CDR3 protein: CASSDLGYSYEQYF
CDR3 DNA: TGTGCCAGCAGTGACTTGGGCTACTCCTACGAGCAGTACTTC

CDR3 length: 15
clone size: NA
J gene: TRBJ1-1
V gene: TRBV5-1
D gene: NA
CDR3 protein: CASKFRGGRQNEAFF
CDR3 DNA: TGCGCCAGCAAGTTTAGGGGGGGCCGGCAAAATGAAGCTTTCTTT

CDR3 length: 15
clone size: NA
J gene: TRBJ1-6
V gene: TRBV5-4
D gene: NA
CDR3 protein: CASSRASGSDSPLHF
CDR3 DNA: TGTGCCAGCAGCCGTGCCTCCGGGAGTGATTCACCCCTCCACTTT

CDR3 length: 12
clone size: NA
J gene: TRBJ1-2
V gene: TRBV30
D gene: NA
CDR3 protein: CAWMAPRHGYTF
CDR3 DNA: TGTGCCTGGATGGCGCCCCGACATGGCTACACCTTC

CDR3 length: 13
clone size: NA
J gene: TRBJ2-3
V gene: TRBV15
D gene: NA
CDR3 protein: CATSREARDTQYF
CDR3 DNA: TGTGCCACCAGCAGAGAGGCGAGAGATACGCAGTATTTT

CDR3 length: 18
clone size: NA
J gene: TRBJ1-3
V gene: TRBV15
D gene: TRBD1
CDR3 protein: CATSRLQGALNAGNTIYF
CDR3 DNA: TGTGCCACCAGCAGGCTACAGGGGGCGTTAAATGCTGGAAACACCATATATTTT

CDR3 length: 14
clone size: NA
J gene: TRBJ2-5
V gene: TRBV18
D gene: NA
CDR3 protein: CASSPLLDKETQYF
CDR3 DNA: TGTGCCAGCTCACCTCTTCTAGACAAAGAGACCCAGTACTTC

CDR3 length: 14
clone size: NA
J gene: TRBJ1-2
V gene: TRBV5-4
D gene: TRBD1
CDR3 protein: CASREDREVYGYTF
CDR3 DNA: TGTGCCAGCAGAGAGGACAGGGAAGTGTATGGCTACACCTTC

CDR3 length: 15
clone size: NA
J gene: TRBJ2-3
V gene: TRBV7-3
D gene: TRBD2
CDR3 protein: CASSMGLVLPDTQYF
CDR3 DNA: TGTGCCAGCAGCATGGGACTAGTTTTACCAGATACGCAGTATTTT

CDR3 length: 17
clone size: NA
J gene: TRBJ2-7
V gene: TRBV4-2
D gene: NA
CDR3 protein: CASSQDTRLGYSYEQYF
CDR3 DNA: TGTGCCAGCAGCCAAGATACAAGGCTGGGGTACTCCTACGAGCAGTACTTC

CDR3 length: 15
clone size: NA
J gene: TRBJ2-7
V gene: TRBV7-2
D gene: NA
CDR3 protein: CASSPRTESSYEQYF
CDR3 DNA: TGTGCCAGCAGCCCTCGGACAGAGAGCTCCTACGAGCAGTACTTC

CDR3 length: 13
clone size: once
J gene: TRBJ2-7
V gene: TRBV9
D gene: NA
CDR3 protein: CASSGPTSYEQYF
CDR3 DNA: TGTGCCAGCAGCGGACCGACTTCGTACGAGCAGTACTTC

CDR3 length: 16
clone size: NA
J gene: TRBJ2-3
V gene: TRBV29-1
D gene: NA
CDR3 protein: CSVPTGGGSGSDTQYF
CDR3 DNA: TGCAGCGTTCCGACCGGAGGGGGCTCTGGGTCAGATACGCAGTATTTT

CDR3 length: 14
clone size: NA
J gene: TRBJ1-6
V gene: TRBV6-1
D gene: NA
CDR3 protein: CASSGGGRFSALHF
CDR3 DNA: TGTGCCAGCAGTGGTGGGGGGCGCTTTTCGGCCCTCCACTTT

CDR3 length: 14
clone size: NA
J gene: TRBJ1-2
V gene: TRBV19
D gene: NA
CDR3 protein: CASSIVQSNYGYTF
CDR3 DNA: TGTGCCAGTAGTATAGTGCAGTCTAACTATGGCTACACCTTC

CDR3 length: 15
clone size: NA
J gene: TRBJ2-2
V gene: TRBV7-2
D gene: NA
CDR3 protein: CASSFASGGSGELFF
CDR3 DNA: TGTGCCAGCAGCTTCGCGAGTGGGGGGTCCGGGGAGCTGTTTTTT

CDR3 length: 16
clone size: NA
J gene: TRBJ2-5
V gene: TRBV5-1
D gene: TRBD2
CDR3 protein: CASSLDGGGFQETQYF
CDR3 DNA: TGCGCCAGCAGCTTGGACGGCGGGGGGTTCCAAGAGACCCAGTACTTC

CDR3 length: 14
clone size: NA
J gene: TRBJ2-5
V gene: TRBV7-3
D gene: NA
CDR3 protein: CASSFSAIPETQYF
CDR3 DNA: TGTGCCAGCAGCTTCTCAGCTATCCCAGAGACCCAGTACTTC

CDR3 length: 11
clone size: NA
J gene: TRBJ2-5
V gene: TRBV30
D gene: NA
CDR3 protein: CAWTRQETQYF
CDR3 DNA: TGTGCCTGGACTCGGCAAGAGACCCAGTACTTC

CDR3 length: 13
clone size: NA
J gene: TRBJ2-1
V gene: TRBV6-5
D gene: NA
CDR3 protein: CASSNTGTNEQFF
CDR3 DNA: TGTGCCAGCAGTAATACAGGGACCAATGAGCAGTTCTTC

CDR3 length: 16
clone size: NA
J gene: TRBJ2-3
V gene: TRBV4-1
D gene: NA
CDR3 protein: CASSQGMAPGTDTQYF
CDR3 DNA: TGCGCCAGCAGCCAAGGGATGGCCCCGGGCACAGATACGCAGTATTTT

CDR3 length: 13
clone size: NA
J gene: TRBJ1-1
V gene: TRBV5-1
D gene: NA
CDR3 protein: CASSGGQYTEAFF
CDR3 DNA: TGCGCCAGCAGTGGGGGACAATACACTGAAGCTTTCTTT

CDR3 length: 16
clone size: NA
J gene: TRBJ1-1
V gene: TRBV4-1
D gene: NA
CDR3 protein: CASSQVVLGLTPEAFF
CDR3 DNA: TGCGCCAGCAGCCAAGTCGTCTTAGGACTGACACCTGAAGCTTTCTTT

CDR3 length: 14
clone size: NA
J gene: TRBJ2-5
V gene: TRBV5-4
D gene: TRBD2
CDR3 protein: CASSLDGGEETQYF
CDR3 DNA: TGTGCCAGCAGCTTGGATGGGGGGGAAGAGACCCAGTACTTC

CDR3 length: 12
clone size: NA
J gene: TRBJ2-5
V gene: TRBV5-4
D gene: NA
CDR3 protein: CASSFPKETQYF
CDR3 DNA: TGTGCCAGCAGCTTTCCGAAAGAGACCCAGTACTTC

CDR3 length: 16
clone size: NA
J gene: TRBJ2-3
V gene: TRBV5-1
D gene: NA
CDR3 protein: CASSRFILSSTDTQYF
CDR3 DNA: TGCGCCAGCAGCCGTTTCATACTATCTAGCACAGATACGCAGTATTTT

CDR3 length: 14
clone size: once
J gene: TRBJ1-2
V gene: TRBV5-4
D gene: NA
CDR3 protein: CASSNDAASYGYTF
CDR3 DNA: TGTGCCAGCAGCAACGACGCCGCCAGCTATGGCTACACCTTC

CDR3 length: 11
clone size: NA
J gene: TRBJ2-7
V gene: TRBV7-2
D gene: NA
CDR3 protein: CASSYLREQYF
CDR3 DNA: TGTGCCAGCAGCTACTTACGCGAGCAGTACTTC

CDR3 length: 15
clone size: NA
J gene: TRBJ1-4
V gene: TRBV11-2
D gene: TRBD1
CDR3 protein: CASSSDRGHAEKLFF
CDR3 DNA: TGTGCCAGCAGCTCTGACAGGGGGCACGCGGAAAAACTGTTTTTT

CDR3 length: 15
clone size: NA
J gene: TRBJ1-2
V gene: TRBV2
D gene: TRBD1
CDR3 protein: CASIPGQGLNYGYTF
CDR3 DNA: TGTGCCAGCATCCCCGGACAGGGGCTTAACTATGGCTACACCTTC

CDR3 length: 16
clone size: NA
J gene: TRBJ2-3
V gene: TRBV18
D gene: NA
CDR3 protein: CASSPRSSGSTDTQYF
CDR3 DNA: TGTGCCAGCTCACCACGTTCGAGCGGATCCACAGATACGCAGTATTTT

CDR3 length: 14
clone size: once
J gene: TRBJ1-2
V gene: TRBV19
D gene: TRBD1
CDR3 protein: CASAWDRANDGYTF
CDR3 DNA: TGTGCCAGTGCCTGGGACAGGGCCAATGATGGCTACACCTTC

CDR3 length: 15
clone size: few
J gene: TRBJ2-6
V gene: TRBV19
D gene: NA
CDR3 protein: CASTSQGSGANVLTF
CDR3 DNA: TGTGCCAGCACCTCTCAGGGGTCCGGGGCCAACGTCCTGACTTTC

CDR3 length: 15
clone size: NA
J gene: TRBJ1-3
V gene: TRBV9
D gene: NA
CDR3 protein: CASSVVASSGNTIYF
CDR3 DNA: TGTGCCAGCAGCGTAGTTGCCAGCTCTGGAAACACCATATATTTT

CDR3 length: 14
clone size: NA
J gene: TRBJ2-2
V gene: TRBV27
D gene: NA
CDR3 protein: CASSLLANTGELFF
CDR3 DNA: TGTGCCAGCAGTTTGCTAGCGAACACCGGGGAGCTGTTTTTT

CDR3 length: 13
clone size: NA
J gene: TRBJ1-1
V gene: TRBV2
D gene: NA
CDR3 protein: CASILGRTTEAFF
CDR3 DNA: NA

CDR3 length: 14
clone size: NA
J gene: TRBJ2-2
V gene: TRBV28
D gene: TRBD1
CDR3 protein: CASSPGQQTGELFF
CDR3 DNA: TGTGCCAGCAGTCCGGGACAGCAGACCGGGGAGCTGTTTTTT

CDR3 length: 14
clone size: once
J gene: TRBJ2-2
V gene: TRBV9
D gene: TRBD2
CDR3 protein: CASNAGGVTGELFF
CDR3 DNA: TGTGCCAGCAACGCGGGGGGCGTCACCGGGGAGCTGTTTTTT

CDR3 length: 14
clone size: once
J gene: TRBJ1-1
V gene: TRBV7-6
D gene: NA
CDR3 protein: CASGGYGLNTEAFF
CDR3 DNA: TGTGCCAGCGGGGGATATGGTCTGAACACTGAAGCTTTCTTT

CDR3 length: 15
clone size: NA
J gene: TRBJ2-7
V gene: TRBV6-1
D gene: NA
CDR3 protein: CASSDMSRDPYEQYF
CDR3 DNA: TGTGCCAGCAGTGATATGAGCAGGGACCCCTACGAGCAGTACTTC

CDR3 length: 14
clone size: NA
J gene: TRBJ1-2
V gene: TRBV7-8
D gene: NA
CDR3 protein: CASSLGRILIGYTF
CDR3 DNA: TGTGCCAGCAGCTTAGGTCGTATCCTCATCGGCTACACCTTC

CDR3 length: 17
clone size: NA
J gene: TRBJ2-6
V gene: TRBV5-1
D gene: NA
CDR3 protein: CASSLAGQFSGANVLTF
CDR3 DNA: TGCGCCAGCAGCTTGGCCGGACAGTTCTCTGGGGCCAACGTCCTGACTTTC

CDR3 length: 13
clone size: NA
J gene: TRBJ1-3
V gene: TRBV10-3
D gene: NA
CDR3 protein: CAAGRDSGNTIYF
CDR3 DNA: TGTGCCGCCGGGAGGGACTCTGGAAACACCATATATTTT

CDR3 length: 14
clone size: few
J gene: TRBJ1-6
V gene: TRBV5-5
D gene: NA
CDR3 protein: CASSPEGRGRPLHF
CDR3 DNA: TGTGCCAGCAGCCCGGAGGGGAGGGGTAGACCCCTCCACTTT

CDR3 length: 14
clone size: NA
J gene: TRBJ2-7
V gene: TRBV7-3
D gene: NA
CDR3 protein: CASSLQGGGDEQYF
CDR3 DNA: TGTGCCAGCAGCTTACAGGGAGGCGGGGACGAGCAGTACTTC